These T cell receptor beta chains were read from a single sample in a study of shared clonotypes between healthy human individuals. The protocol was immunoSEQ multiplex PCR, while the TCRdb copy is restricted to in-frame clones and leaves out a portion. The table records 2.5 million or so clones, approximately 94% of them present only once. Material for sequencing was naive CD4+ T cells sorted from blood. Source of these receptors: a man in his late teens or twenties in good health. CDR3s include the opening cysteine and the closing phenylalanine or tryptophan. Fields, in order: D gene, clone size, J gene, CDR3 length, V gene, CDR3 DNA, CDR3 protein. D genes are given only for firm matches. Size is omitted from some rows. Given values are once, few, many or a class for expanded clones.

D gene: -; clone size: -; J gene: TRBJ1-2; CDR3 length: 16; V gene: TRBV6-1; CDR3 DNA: TGTGCCAGCAGTGGACTCCAGGGAGTGGCTAACTATGGCTACACCTTC; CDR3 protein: CASSGLQGVANYGYTF
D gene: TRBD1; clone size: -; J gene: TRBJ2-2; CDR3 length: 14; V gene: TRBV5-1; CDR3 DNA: TGCGCCAGCAGCGAGAGGGGGCTCACCGGGGAGCTGTTTTTT; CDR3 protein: CASSERGLTGELFF
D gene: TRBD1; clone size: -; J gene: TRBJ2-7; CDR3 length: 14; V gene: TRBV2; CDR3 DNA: TGTGCCAGCAGTGAGAGGACAGGATCGGGCGAGCAGTACTTC; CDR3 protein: CASSERTGSGEQYF
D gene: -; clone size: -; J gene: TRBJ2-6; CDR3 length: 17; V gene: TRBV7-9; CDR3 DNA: TGTGCCAGCAGGAACCCGGGACCCCAGGCTGGGGCCAACGTCCTGACTTTC; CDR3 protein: CASRNPGPQAGANVLTF
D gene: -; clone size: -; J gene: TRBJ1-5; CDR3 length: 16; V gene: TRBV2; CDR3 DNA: TGTGCCAGCAGTGCGGGGCCGGGAGAAGTCATAAGGCCCCAGCATTTT; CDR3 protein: CASSAGPGEVIRPQHF
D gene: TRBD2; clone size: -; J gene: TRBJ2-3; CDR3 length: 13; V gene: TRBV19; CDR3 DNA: TGTGCCAGTAGTCGACTAGCGGGGGATACGCAGTATTTT; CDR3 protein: CASSRLAGDTQYF
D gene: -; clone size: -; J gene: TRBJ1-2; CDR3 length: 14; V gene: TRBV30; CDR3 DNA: TGTGCCTGGATTAGGGACAACAGAAACTATGGCTACACCTTC; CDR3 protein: CAWIRDNRNYGYTF
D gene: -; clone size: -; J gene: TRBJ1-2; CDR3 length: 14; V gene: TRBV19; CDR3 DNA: TGTGCCAGTAGTTCTGGAGAAGCTCACTATGGCTACACCTTC; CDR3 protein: CASSSGEAHYGYTF
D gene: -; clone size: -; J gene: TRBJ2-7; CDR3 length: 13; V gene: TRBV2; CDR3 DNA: TGTGCCAGCAGTGGGAGGCTAGCTTACGAGCAGTACTTC; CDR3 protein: CASSGRLAYEQYF
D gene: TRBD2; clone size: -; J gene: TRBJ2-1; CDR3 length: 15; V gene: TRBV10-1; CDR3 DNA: TGCGCCAGCAGTAAGGGACTAGCGGTCTACAATGAGCAGTTCTTC; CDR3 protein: CASSKGLAVYNEQFF
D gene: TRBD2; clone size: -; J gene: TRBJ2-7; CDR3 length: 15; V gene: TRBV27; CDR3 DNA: TGTGCCAGCCGTATAGGACTAGCGACAACCTACGAGCAGTACTTC; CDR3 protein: CASRIGLATTYEQYF
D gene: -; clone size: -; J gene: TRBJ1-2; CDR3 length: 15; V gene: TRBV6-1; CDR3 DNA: TGTGCCAGCAGCGCCCAGGGCAGGGGTGACTATGGCTACACCTTC; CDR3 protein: CASSAQGRGDYGYTF
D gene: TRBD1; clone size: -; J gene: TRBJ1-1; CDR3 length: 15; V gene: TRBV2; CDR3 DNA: TGTGCCAGCAGAACCTGGGACAGGGCGAACACTGAAGCTTTCTTT; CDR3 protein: CASRTWDRANTEAFF
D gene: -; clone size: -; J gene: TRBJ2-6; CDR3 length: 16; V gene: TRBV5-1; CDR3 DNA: TGCGCCAGCTGCGCAGGGACTGTCACTGGGGCCAACGTCCTGACTTTC; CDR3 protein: CASCAGTVTGANVLTF
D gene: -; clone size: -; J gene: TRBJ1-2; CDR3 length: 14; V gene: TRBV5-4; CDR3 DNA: TGTGCCAGCAGTGGGGGCCAGGGGCCCTATGGCTACACCTTC; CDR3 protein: CASSGGQGPYGYTF
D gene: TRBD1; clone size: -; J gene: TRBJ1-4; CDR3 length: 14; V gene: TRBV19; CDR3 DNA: TGTGCCAGTAGTAAAGGGACAGGTGATGAAAAACTGTTTTTT; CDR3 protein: CASSKGTGDEKLFF
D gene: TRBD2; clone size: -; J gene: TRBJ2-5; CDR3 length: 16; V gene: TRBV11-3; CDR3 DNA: TGTGCCAGCAGCCCGGGGGGCCGGGAGGGCCCAGAGACCCAGTACTTC; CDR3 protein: CASSPGGREGPETQYF
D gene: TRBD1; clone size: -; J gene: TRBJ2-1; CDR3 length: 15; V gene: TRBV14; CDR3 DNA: TGTGCCAGCAGCCGCAGATTAACAGGGGGCAATGAGCAGTTCTTC; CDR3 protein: CASSRRLTGGNEQFF
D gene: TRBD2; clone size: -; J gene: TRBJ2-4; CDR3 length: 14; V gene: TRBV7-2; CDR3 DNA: TGTGCCAGCAGCTTAGGACTAGCGGTAAACATTCAGTACTTC; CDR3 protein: CASSLGLAVNIQYF
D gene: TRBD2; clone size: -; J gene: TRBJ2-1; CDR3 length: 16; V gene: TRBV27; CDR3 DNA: TGTGCCAGCAGCCCACGGACTAGCGGGGCCTACAATGAGCAGTTCTTC; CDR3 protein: CASSPRTSGAYNEQFF
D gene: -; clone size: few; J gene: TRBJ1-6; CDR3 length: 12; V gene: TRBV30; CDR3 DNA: TGTGCCTGGAGTGAGGCCGTTTCACCCCTCCACTTT; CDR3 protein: CAWSEAVSPLHF
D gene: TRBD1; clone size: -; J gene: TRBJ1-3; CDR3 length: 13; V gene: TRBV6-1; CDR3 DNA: TGTGCCAGCAGAACAGGGGGGGGAAACACCATATATTTT; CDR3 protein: CASRTGGGNTIYF
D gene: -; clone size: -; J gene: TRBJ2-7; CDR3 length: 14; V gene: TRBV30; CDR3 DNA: TGTGCCTGGAACGCCCGGGACGGGATCTACGAGCAGTACTTC; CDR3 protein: CAWNARDGIYEQYF
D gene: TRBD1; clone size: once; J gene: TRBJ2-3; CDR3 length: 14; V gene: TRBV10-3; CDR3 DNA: TGTGCCATCAGTGGGACAGGTAGCACAGATACGCAGTATTTT; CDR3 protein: CAISGTGSTDTQYF
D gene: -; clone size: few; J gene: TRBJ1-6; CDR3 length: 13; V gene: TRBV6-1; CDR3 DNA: TGTGCCAGCAGCCACCCACCAGTGGAATCCCTCCACTTT; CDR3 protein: CASSHPPVESLHF
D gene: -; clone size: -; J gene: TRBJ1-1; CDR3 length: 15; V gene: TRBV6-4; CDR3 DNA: TGTGCCAGCAGTGCTAGTGCAGGTGGGAACACTGAAGCTTTCTTT; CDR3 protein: CASSASAGGNTEAFF
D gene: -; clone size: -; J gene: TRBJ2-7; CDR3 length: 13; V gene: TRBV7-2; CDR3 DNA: TGTGCCAGCAGCCTTCGGACCGGTTCCGAGCAGTACTTC; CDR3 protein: CASSLRTGSEQYF
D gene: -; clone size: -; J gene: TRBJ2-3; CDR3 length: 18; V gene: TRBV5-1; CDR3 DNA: TGCGCCAGCAGCTTGGGACGGGTGGGAGGAGGGGTTACAGATACGCAGTATTTT; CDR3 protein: CASSLGRVGGGVTDTQYF
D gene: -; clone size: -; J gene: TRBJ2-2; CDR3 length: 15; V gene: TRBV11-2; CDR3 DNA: TGTGCCAGCAGCCGCGCAGGGGCTGACACCGGGGAGCTGTTTTTT; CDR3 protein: CASSRAGADTGELFF
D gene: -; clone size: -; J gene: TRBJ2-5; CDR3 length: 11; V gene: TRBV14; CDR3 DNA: TGTGCCAGCAGCCCCGGTGTAGCCCAGTACTTC; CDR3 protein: CASSPGVAQYF
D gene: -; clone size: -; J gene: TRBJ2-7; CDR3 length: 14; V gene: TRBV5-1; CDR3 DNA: TGCGCCAGCAGCTTGGATTTGGCGGCTTACGAGCAGTACTTC; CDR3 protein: CASSLDLAAYEQYF
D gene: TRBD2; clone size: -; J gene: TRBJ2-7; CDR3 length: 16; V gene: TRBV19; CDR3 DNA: TGTGCCAGTAGTACCTCGGGGATAGCGGGAGGCTACGAGCAGTACTTC; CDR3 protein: CASSTSGIAGGYEQYF
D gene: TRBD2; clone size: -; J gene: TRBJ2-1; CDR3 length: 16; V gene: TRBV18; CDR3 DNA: TGTGCCAGCTCACCTTCGCTAGCGGGAGGGAGCAATGAGCAGTTCTTC; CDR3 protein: CASSPSLAGGSNEQFF
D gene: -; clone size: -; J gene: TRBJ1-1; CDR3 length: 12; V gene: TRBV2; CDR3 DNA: TGTGCCAGCAGTGGAACTAACACTGAAGCTTTCTTT; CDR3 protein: CASSGTNTEAFF
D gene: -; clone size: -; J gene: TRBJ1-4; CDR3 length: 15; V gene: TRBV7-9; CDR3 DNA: TGTGCCAGCAGCTTAGAAGTTTCGGCTCCGGAAAAACTGTTTTTT; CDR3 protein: CASSLEVSAPEKLFF
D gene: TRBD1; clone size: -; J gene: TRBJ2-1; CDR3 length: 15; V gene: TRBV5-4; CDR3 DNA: TGTGCCAGCAGTCAACCGGGACAGAACTTCAATGAGCAGTTCTTC; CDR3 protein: CASSQPGQNFNEQFF